The entry that follows covers one T cell receptor (beta chain) sequence. Its antigen remains unknown. This CDR3 is built from 12 residues. Per the germline V gene, CDR1 is MGHDK and CDR2 is SYGVNS. Trimming took off 2 bases at V and 8 bases at J, with 9 bases between the two ends. The study reverse transcribed the entire isolated RNA, so it sequenced expressed TCRB transcripts. The table came from immunoSEQ multiplex PCR; TCRdb's copy has only in-frame clones and leaves some out. This sample has just over 450,000 clones; approximately 31% occur once, and the top ten carry 0.06% to 0.07%. The sample is drawn from a study of beta chain features in type 1 diabetes. Overall study findings and caveats: In every one of the four CD4+ subsets, TCRB CDR3s were moderately but significantly shorter in Type 1 diabetes patients.

The clonotype originates from a man in his late teens or twenties in good health. The chain recombines TRBV25-1 with TRBJ1-1; D not certain. Sequences were obtained from naive CD4+ T cells from blood. The CDR3: CASSELAQEAFF. The DNA for the CDR3 is TGTGCCAGCAGTGAACTGGCCCAAGAAGCTTTCTTT. The variable domain in full, completed from reference TRBV25-1 and TRBJ1-1, reads EADIYQTPRYLVIGTGKKITLECSQTMGHDKMYWYQQDPGMELHLIHYSYGVNSTEKGDLSSESTVSRIRTEHFPLTLESARPSHTSQYLCASSELAQEAFFGQGTRLTVV.